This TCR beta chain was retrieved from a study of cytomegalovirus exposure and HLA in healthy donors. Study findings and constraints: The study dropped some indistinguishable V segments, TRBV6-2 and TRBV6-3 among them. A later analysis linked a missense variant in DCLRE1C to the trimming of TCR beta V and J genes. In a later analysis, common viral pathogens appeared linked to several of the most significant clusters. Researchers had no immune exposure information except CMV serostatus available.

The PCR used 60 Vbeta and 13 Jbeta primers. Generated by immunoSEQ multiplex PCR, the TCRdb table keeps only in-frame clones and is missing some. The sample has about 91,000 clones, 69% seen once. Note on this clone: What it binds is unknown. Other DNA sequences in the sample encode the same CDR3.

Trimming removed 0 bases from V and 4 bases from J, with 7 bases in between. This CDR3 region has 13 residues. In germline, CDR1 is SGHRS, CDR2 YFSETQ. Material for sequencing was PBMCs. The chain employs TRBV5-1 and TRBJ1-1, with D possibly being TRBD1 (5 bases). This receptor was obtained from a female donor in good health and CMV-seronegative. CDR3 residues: CASSLGGVTEAFF. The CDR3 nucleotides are TGCGCCAGCAGCTTGGGGGGGGTCACTGAAGCTTTCTTT.